This T cell receptor beta chain was sequenced for a study of identical twins. The study, taken as a whole, reports: Analyses of zero insertions could be partly confounded by invariant MAIT and iNKT cells.

CDR3 length: 13 residues. Germline CDR1 is DFQATT and CDR2 is SNEGSKA (reference sequence). In TCRdb, the 5' RACE reads were re-called with MiXCR into one record per CDR3 protein. The sample records 600,000 to 850,000 distinct CDR3 sequences, 15% to 20% being singletons. Regarding this clonotype: The antigen is undetermined.

The data were also submitted as part of a second study, on T cells expressing NK-cell markers. Per that study: The share of CD8+ T cells held by dominant NKG2C+ clonotypes was roughly 1.0-8% in six donors.

The sample comprised PBMCs. The V gene is TRBV20-1, the J gene TRBJ2-2; possible D gene TRBD2, 6 bases. This clonotype originated in a woman aged 18 to 35 in good health. CDR3: CYAGLANTGELFF. In DNA, the CDR3 is TGCTATGCGGGGCTCGCGAACACCGGGGAGCTGTTTTTT.